The next 32 T cell receptor beta chains were all read from a single sample in a study of low-dose radiotherapy and immunotherapy resistance in tumors. Noted time point: after trial treatment. Sample treatment: LDRT plus nivolumab, ipilimumab, low-dose cyclophosphamide and aspirin (RACIN trial). First-strand cDNA used TRAV- and TRBV-specific primers, covering alpha and beta chains. The TCRs were subjected to amplification over about 20 PCR cycles employing a constant-region primer in conjunction with a V-primer adapter. In TCRdb, the reads were re-called with MiXCR into one record per CDR3 protein. Of about 84,000 distinct CDR3 sequences listed, less than 20% were seen once; the top ten hold roughly 1.4%. Sequencing was performed on PBMCs, taken after low-dose radiotherapy plus immunotherapy. The receptors were sampled from a male donor with prostate cancer.

As to this clonotype: A single base separates this from a much larger clone, so it may be a read error. The rearrangement links TRBV20-1 to TRBJ2-7, with a weak D call TRBD2 (6 bases). Germline CDR1 DFQATT, CDR2 SNEGSKA (reference sequence). Trimming removed 3 bases from V and 3 bases from J, with 9 bases in between. The CDR3 spans 12 residues. Written as DNA, the CDR3 is TGCAGTGCTAGCCCGACTAGCTACGAGCAGTACTTC. Its translation is CSASPTSYEQYF.

This clonotype was recorded a few times. The chain joins TRBV4-3 to TRBJ2-7; the D is unclear. From germline, CDR1 is LGHNA and CDR2 YSLEER. The CDR3 has 15 residues. Trimming took 1 base from V and 3 from J, leaving 13 bases between them. The CDR3 sequence: CASSQVMSGRYEQYF. The CDR3 DNA reads as TGCGCCAGCAGCCAAGTCATGTCGGGCCGCTACGAGCAGTACTTC.

This clonotype was counted at least ten times. This chain connects TRBV5-1 to TRBJ1-5; TRBD1 might be the D (5 bases). Germline CDR1 SGHRS, CDR2 YFSETQ. V lost 0 bases, J lost 7 bases, and 11 bases lay in between. CDR3 size: 14 residues. CDR3 sequence reads: CASSLERGGQPQHF. The CDR3 DNA follows: TGCGCCAGCAGCTTGGAAAGGGGAGGACAGCCCCAGCATTTT. Complete variable domain (other parts from reference TRBV5-1 and TRBJ1-5): KAGVTQTPRYLIKTRGQQVTLSCSPISGHRSVSWYQQTPGQGLQFLFEYFSETQRNKGNFPGRFSGRQFSNSRSEMNVSTLELGDSALYLCASSLERGGQPQHFGDGTRLSIL.

This clonotype was observed at least ten times. This chain joins TRBV28 and TRBJ1-5; D not certain. The CDR3 is made up of 15 amino acids. CDR1 is MDHEN and CDR2 is SYDVKM in the germline V gene. V lost 5 bases to trimming and J lost 4 bases, with 15 bases between them. The DNA for the CDR3 is TGTGCCAGCAGTCCCTTGAGGATATCGAATCAGCCCCAGCATTTT. Protein sequence: CASSPLRISNQPQHF.

This clonotype was counted ten times or more. V and J are TRBV10-3 and TRBJ2-5; 10 nucleotides match TRBD1. CDR1 and CDR2 from the germline V gene are ENHRY and SYGVKD. The ends lost 6 bases at V and 3 bases at J; junction bases unmatched: 4. The CDR3 runs to 14 residues. CDR3 coding DNA: TGTGCCATCAGCACGGGACAGGGGAAAGAGACCCAGTACTTC. This codes for CAISTGQGKETQYF.

Many counts were recorded for this clonotype. V and J are TRBV18 and TRBJ1-1; D call uncertain. The V and J ends lost 0 bases and 0 bases respectively, with 8 bases between them. Germline assignment: CDR1 KGHSH and CDR2 LQKENI. The CDR3 is 15 residues long. The DNA of the CDR3 is TGTGCCAGCTCACCACCAGGCAGGTTGAACACTGAAGCTTTCTTT. This sequence encodes CASSPPGRLNTEAFF.

The sample holds many counts of this clonotype. The chain is built from TRBV7-2 and TRBJ2-3, with D unclear. There are 13 residues in the CDR3. Trimming shortened V by 5 bases and J by 4 bases, and 10 bases separated the two germline ends. Germline assignment: CDR1 SGHTA and CDR2 FQGNSA. Here the CDR3 reads CASSPSAADTQYF. CDR3 coding DNA: TGTGCCAGCAGCCCCTCCGCGGCAGATACGCAGTATTTT.

This clonotype was counted at least ten times. The genes are TRBV7-8 and TRBJ1-5, with D uncertain. Germline CDR1 and CDR2: SGHVS and FQNEAQ. The CDR3 is 13 amino acids. The ends were cut back, 4 bases at V and 6 bases at J, with 10 bases in the middle. This CDR3 reads CASSSGISQPQHF. The CDR3 region has the DNA TGTGCCAGCAGCTCGGGGATCAGTCAGCCCCAGCATTTT.

This clonotype came up many times. The chain couples TRBV5-1 to TRBJ2-5, with D possibly matching TRBD1 (5 bases). With 1 base removed from V and 5 bases from J, the gap between germline ends came to 12 bases. This CDR3 comprises 14 residues. Per germline, CDR1 SGHRS and CDR2 YFSETQ. The CDR3 bases are TGCGCCAGCAGCTTGAAGGGGTCGGCGGAGACCCAGTACTTC. It encodes CASSLKGSAETQYF. Supplemented by reference TRBV5-1 and TRBJ2-5, the full variable domain reads KAGVTQTPRYLIKTRGQQVTLSCSPISGHRSVSWYQQTPGQGLQFLFEYFSETQRNKGNFPGRFSGRQFSNSRSEMNVSTLELGDSALYLCASSLKGSAETQYFGPGTRLLVL.

This clonotype was counted between two and nine times. A read error is the likely source, as a far larger clone sits one nucleotide away. V is TRBV5-3 and J is TRBJ2-3; perhaps TRBD1 as D (5 bases). TRBV5-3 is an open reading frame whose function is uncertain. CDR3 size: 16 residues. The CDR3: CASSLPRTTSTDTQYF. CDR3 DNA sequence: TGTGCCAGCAGCTTGCCTAGGACAACTAGCACAGATACGCAGTATTTT.

The chain recombines TRBV6-2 or TRBV6-3 with TRBJ2-3; no reliable D call. Germline loops: CDR1 MNHEY, CDR2 SVGEGT. The CDR3 is 12 residues long. V lost 1 base, J lost 5 bases, and 4 bases lay in between. CDR3: CASSYFRDTQYF. CDR3 nucleotide sequence: TGTGCCAGCAGTTACTTCAGAGATACGCAGTATTTT.

Many counts were recorded for this clonotype. The chain joins TRBV29-1 to TRBJ1-1, with D uncertain. The germline V gene encodes CDR1 SQVTM and CDR2 ANQGSEA. There are 11 residues in the CDR3. The V end was cut by 7 bases, the J end by 6 bases, with 12 bases between. The DNA for the CDR3 is TGCAGCGCAAGAGGGTCTCCTGAAGCTTTCTTT. Translated: CSARGSPEAFF.

This clonotype occurred many times. The chain links TRBV20-1 to TRBJ1-4; 8 positions agree with TRBD1. Germline CDR1 reads DFQATT; CDR2 reads SNEGSKA (reference sequence). The CDR3 has 13 amino acids. Germline trimming cut 6 bases from V and 12 bases from J; bases unmatched to any gene: 12. The CDR3 reads CSARDRRLGELFF. The CDR3, as DNA: TGCAGTGCACGGGACAGGAGGCTCGGGGAACTGTTTTTT.

This clonotype is labeled medium-sized. This sequence joins TRBV6-2 or TRBV6-3 and TRBJ2-7, with TRBD2 as a possible D gene (5 bases). Germline lookup yields CDR1 MNHEY and CDR2 SVGEGT. The CDR3 length is 14 residues. The germline V and J ends were trimmed by 8 bases and 2 bases, with 16 bases remaining between them. CDR3 coding DNA: TGTGCCAGCTTTGGACTGCTAGATCCCTACGAGCAGTACTTC. This gives the protein CASFGLLDPYEQYF.

This clonotype was counted ten times or more. The chain's CDR3 is CASSPDRLAGRTGELFF. In DNA form, the CDR3 reads TGTGCCAGTAGTCCAGATCGACTAGCGGGAAGGACCGGGGAGCTGTTTTTT. The gene calls are TRBV19 and TRBJ2-2; 11 bases align to TRBD2. V shed 5 bases, J shed 5 bases, and the junction held 10 bases outside the gene matches. Germline V CDR1 and CDR2: LNHDA, SQIVND (reference sequence). The CDR3 consists of 17 residues. Drawing the rest from reference TRBV19 and TRBJ2-2, the complete variable domain is DGGITQSPKYLFRKEGQNVTLSCEQNLNHDAMYWYRQDPGQGLRLIYYSQIVNDFQKGDIAEGYSVSREKKESFPLTVTSAQKNPTAFYLCASSPDRLAGRTGELFFGEGSRLTVL.

The gene calls are TRBV9 and TRBJ2-1; perhaps TRBD2 as D (6 bases). V was clipped by 0 bases and J by 6 bases, with 10 bases between them. The V gene's germline CDR1 is SGDLS and CDR2 YYNGEE. The CDR3 is made up of 14 amino acids. The CDR3, as DNA: TGTGCCAGCAGCGTAGCCGGGAGCATCAATGAGCAGTTCTTC. Residues: CASSVAGSINEQFF.

The sample holds many counts of this clonotype. The chain employs TRBV20-1 and TRBJ2-3; tentatively, D is TRBD2 (6 bases). Trimming removed 1 base from V and 8 bases from J, with 16 bases in between. The CDR3 is made up of 14 amino acids. Germline V gene sequence: CDR1 DFQATT, CDR2 SNEGSKA (reference sequence). The CDR3 here is CSARVPAGTSTQYF. The CDR3 coding sequence is TGCAGTGCTAGAGTCCCAGCGGGTACAAGTACGCAGTATTTT.

This clonotype has ten or more counts. This chain joins TRBV14 and TRBJ2-1; D is uncertain. The germline gives CDR1 SGHDN, CDR2 FVKESK. CDR3 length: 13 residues. V was trimmed by 4 bases and J by 4 bases, leaving 8 bases between them. CDR3 sequence: CASSPSRYNEQFF. The CDR3 region has the DNA TGTGCCAGCAGCCCCTCACGGTACAATGAGCAGTTCTTC.

This clonotype occurred many times. This chain uses TRBV4-3 with TRBJ2-7, with 9 bases aligning to TRBD1. In germline, CDR1 is LGHNA, CDR2 YSLEER. V lost 6 bases and J lost 4; bases outside the gene matches: 7. The CDR3 loop spans 14 amino acids. CDR3 sequence (DNA): TGCGCCAGCAGTGCGGACAGGGGTCCGTACGAGCAGTACTTC. Amino acid sequence: CASSADRGPYEQYF.

In its sample, this clonotype was seen many times. This chain uses TRBV12-3 or TRBV12-4 with TRBJ2-1, with 14 bases aligning to TRBD2. V gave up 8 bases and J gave up 4 bases; unmatched junction bases: 4. CDR3 length equals 15 residues. The DNA of the CDR3 is TGTGCCAGCTGGACTAGCGGGAGGCGGTACAATGAGCAGTTCTTC. Protein sequence: CASWTSGRRYNEQFF.

This clonotype is medium-sized (0.01 to 0.1%). J is TRBJ1-2 and V is TRBV5-6; D is unresolved. The germline V gene encodes CDR1 SGHDT and CDR2 YYEEEE. Trimming took off 3 bases at V and 3 bases at J, with 6 bases between the two ends. The CDR3 is 12 amino acids. The DNA for the CDR3 is TGTGCCAGCAGCTCGGACGACTATGGCTACACCTTC. It codes for CASSSDDYGYTF.

This clonotype was counted many times. CDR3 bases: TGTGCCAGCAGCTTAGGTCCCCAGACGGACTACGAGCAGTACTTC. It specifies CASSLGPQTDYEQYF. The chain carries TRBV7-2 and TRBJ2-7; D gene unclear. Trimming removed 1 base from V and 3 bases from J, with 13 bases in between. Germline V gene lookup returns CDR1 SGHTA and CDR2 FQGNSA. This CDR3 has 15 amino acids.

This clonotype was seen ten or more times. V usage is TRBV20-1 and J usage is TRBJ2-2; tentative D call: TRBD2 (6 bases). CDR3 length: 15 residues. Germline V CDR1 and CDR2: DFQATT, SNEGSKA (reference sequence). Trimming removed 1 base at V and 0 bases at J, with 9 bases between. The CDR3, as DNA: TGCAGTGCTAGAGGGCTAGCGCCGAACACCGGGGAGCTGTTTTTT. Its protein is CSARGLAPNTGELFF.

Many counts were recorded for this clonotype. V and J are TRBV7-2 and TRBJ2-1, with D tentatively TRBD1 (5 bases). CDR3 size: 15 residues. Per germline, CDR1 SGHTA and CDR2 FQGNSA. V lost 6 bases and J 4 bases, leaving 16 bases between the germline ends. For the CDR3, the DNA is TGTGCCAGCAGACAGTGGGGCAGGGCTTACAATGAGCAGTTCTTC. Translated: CASRQWGRAYNEQFF. Looking up the rest from reference TRBV7-2 and TRBJ2-1 gives the full variable domain: GAGVSQSPSNKVTEKGKDVELRCDPISGHTALYWYRQSLGQGLEFLIYFQGNSAPDKSGLPSDRFSAERTGGSVSTLTIQRTQQEDSAVYLCASRQWGRAYNEQFFGPGTRLTVL.

The rearrangement joins TRBV5-1 to TRBJ2-1; the match to TRBD1 covers 8 bases. The CDR3 runs to 14 residues. The germline CDR1 and CDR2 sequences are SGHRS and YFSETQ. J was trimmed by 9 bases and V by 1 base; bases with no gene match: 6. In nucleotides, the CDR3 is TGCGCCAGCAGCTTGACAGGGGGATTGAGTGAGCAGTTCTTC. Its translation: CASSLTGGLSEQFF.

Points on this clonotype: Just one base apart from a much larger clone, this may be a read error. V and J are TRBV20-1 and TRBJ2-7, with 9 bases fitting TRBD2. The V gene end was trimmed by 4 bases and the J gene end by 7 bases; junction bases not matched to a gene: 8. The germline V gene has CDR1 DFQATT and CDR2 SNEGSKA (reference sequence). The CDR3 runs to 13 residues. CDR3 protein: CSAIAGVMDEQYF. The DNA of the CDR3 is TGCAGTGCTATAGCGGGAGTGATGGATGAGCAGTACTTC.

Ten or more counts support this clonotype. The V gene is TRBV5-1, the J gene TRBJ2-7, with 9 bases lining up with TRBD1. CDR3 length equals 14 residues. Trimming cost V 4 bases and J 3 bases; bases outside gene matches: 5. Germline values: CDR1 SGHRS, CDR2 YFSETQ. CDR3 in DNA: TGCGCCAGCAGCGAGGGACAGGGAGACTACGAGCAGTACTTC. It is translated as CASSEGQGDYEQYF.

This clonotype has at least ten counts. The CDR3 sequence is CASSIGQVYEQYF. The CDR3 DNA sequence: TGTGCCAGTAGTATCGGACAGGTCTACGAGCAGTACTTC. V and J are TRBV19 and TRBJ2-7; 7 nucleotides align to TRBD1. This CDR3 spans 13 amino acids. Trimming at V came to 3 bases and at J to 3 bases, leaving 2 bases not matched to a gene. CDR1 and CDR2 from the germline V gene are LNHDA and SQIVND (reference sequence).

This clonotype was counted at least ten times. J is TRBJ2-7 and V is TRBV6-2 or TRBV6-3, with D uncertain. V lost 10 bases, J lost 6 bases, and 13 bases lay in between. Germline lookup yields CDR1 MNHEY and CDR2 SVGEGT. The CDR3 is 11 residues long. The CDR3 bases are TGTGCCACCAAGGCTAACTTCGAGCAGTACTTC. Translation: CATKANFEQYF.

In its sample, this clonotype was seen a few times. V is TRBV9 and J is TRBJ2-1, with a tentative D call TRBD2 (6 bases). The CDR3 has 16 residues. V lost 3 bases, J lost 8 bases, and 21 bases lay in between. Germline CDR1 reads SGDLS; CDR2 reads YYNGEE. In DNA, the CDR3 is TGTGCCAGCAGCGCCCAGAGCGGGCACCCCCGAGATGAGCAGTTCTTC. It is translated as CASSAQSGHPRDEQFF.

This clonotype was picked up many times. The rearrangement uses TRBV20-1 and TRBJ1-2; D is uncertain. V was pared by 3 bases and J by 4 bases, with 12 bases between. Germline V lookup: CDR1 DFQATT, CDR2 SNEGSKA (reference sequence). This CDR3 is built from 13 residues. CDR3 nucleotide sequence: TGCAGTGCTAGCGAAGGGCCGCCCTATGGCTACACCTTC. Translating gives CSASEGPPYGYTF.

This clonotype was seen many times. The V call is TRBV12-3 or TRBV12-4, the J call TRBJ2-7; perhaps TRBD1 as D (6 bases). CDR3 length: 12 residues. The germline V and J ends were trimmed by 7 bases and 7 bases, with 14 bases remaining between them. The CDR3 sequence is CASTSPGAEQYF. Written as DNA, the CDR3 is TGTGCCAGCACCAGTCCAGGGGCTGAGCAGTACTTC.